The 22 T cell receptor beta chains reported below all come from one sample, sequenced in a study of molecular identifiers for immune sequencing clone quantification. MiXCR, run by TCRdb on the PCR reads, gives a single entry per CDR3 protein. This sample yields roughly 630,000 distinct CDR3 sequences, of which 25% are seen a single time; about 0.84% belongs to the top ten. Sequencing input: naive CD8+ T cells from blood, with Jurkat cell RNA spiked in. Indicated subset: FACS-sorted CD8+CD4-CCR7+CD45RA+ naive T cells. Receptors were obtained from a human donor in good health. Some libraries in this study had Jurkat cell RNA spiked in.

With regard to this clonotype: A read error may account for a junction end that differs from germline. The chain employs TRBV4-1 and TRBJ1-3; TRBD1 is a possible D gene (6 bases). Germline V gene sequence: CDR1 MGHRA, CDR2 YSYEKL. The CDR3 contains 15 residues. CDR3 bases: TGCGCCAGCAGCCCGATCGGGGGCTCTGGAAACCCCATATATTTT. The encoded protein is CASSPIGGSGNPIYF.

Comment on this clonotype: One base away lies a much larger clone, so this may be a sequencing read error. The rearrangement joins TRBV28 to TRBJ2-5, with a weak D call TRBD1 (6 bases). Trimming cost V 2 bases and J 2 bases, with 9 bases left between them. The germline gives CDR1 MDHEN, CDR2 SYDVKM. The CDR3 totals 14 residues. CDR3 sequence: CASSLGQQQETQYF. The CDR3 DNA reads TGTGCCAGCAGTTTAGGACAGCAACAAGAGACCCAGTACTTC.

This clonotype was detected ten times or more. The chain uses TRBV20-1 and TRBJ1-2; 8 bases are shared with TRBD1. The trim removed 0 bases at V and 5 bases at J, leaving 11 bases unmatched. Germline loops: CDR1 DFQATT, CDR2 SNEGSKA (reference sequence). The CDR3 contains 16 residues. The CDR3 sequence: CSARDPLGQGGYGYTF. The CDR3 coding sequence is TGCAGTGCTAGAGATCCCCTAGGACAGGGAGGGTATGGCTACACCTTC.

The chain carries TRBV20-1 and TRBJ2-7; TRBD2 might be the D (5 bases). The V end lost 7 bases, the J end lost 1 base, and 17 bases lay between the germline ends. Germline lookup yields CDR1 DFQATT and CDR2 SNEGSKA (reference sequence). This CDR3 has 14 amino acids. DNA of the CDR3: TGCAGTGATACGGACTCCAGCGGATCCTACGAGCAGTACTTC. This sequence encodes CSDTDSSGSYEQYF.

About this clonotype itself: This may be a read error: a much more frequent sequence differs by one nucleotide. The rearrangement links TRBV30 to TRBJ1-1; D is perhaps TRBD1 (5 bases). The CDR3 has 16 residues. The germline CDR1 and CDR2 sequences are GTSNPN and SVGIG (reference sequence). CDR3 in amino acids: CAWSSLSGPGYTGAFF. CDR3 coding DNA: TGTGCCTGGAGTTCCCTCTCGGGACCGGGCTACACTGGAGCTTTCTTT.

This chain connects TRBV15 to TRBJ2-4; D might be TRBD2 (6 bases). Germline values: CDR1 LNHNV, CDR2 YYDKDF (reference sequence). This CDR3 spans 15 amino acids. V shed 3 bases and J shed 9 bases, with 18 bases lying between them. CDR3 nucleotides: TGTGCCACCAGCAGCAGGGAGGTGATACGAAGCATTCAGTACTTC. Translating gives CATSSREVIRSIQYF. Complete variable domain (other parts from reference TRBV15 and TRBJ2-4): DAMVIQNPRYQVTQFGKPVTLSCSQTLNHNVMYWYQQKSSQAPKLLFHYYDKDFNNEADTPDNFQSRRPNTSFCFLDIRSPGLGDTAMYLCATSSREVIRSIQYFGAGTRLSVL.

Details on this clonotype: Its ends do not fully match the called genes, so a read error is possible. This CDR3 is CARSLDGTPQPF. The CDR3 DNA is TGTGCCCGCAGTTTAGATGGGACCCCCCAGCCGTTC. The gene calls are TRBV28 and TRBJ2-1, with D tentatively TRBD1 or TRBD2 (5 bases each). This CDR3 contains 12 residues. CDR1 is MDHEN, CDR2 SYDVKM, per germline. The variable domain in full, with the rest retrieved from reference TRBV28 and TRBJ2-1, is DVKVTQSSRYLVKRTGEKVFLECVQDMDHENMFWYRQDPGLGLRLIYFSYDVKMKEKGDIPEGYSVSREKKERFSLILESASTNQTSMYLCARSLDGTPQPFGPGTRLTVL.

This clonotype has a count of ten or more. The chain links TRBV28 to TRBJ1-5, with TRBD1 as a possible D gene (5 bases). Germline CDR1 MDHEN, CDR2 SYDVKM. The V gene lost 8 bases and the J gene lost 0 bases, with 20 bases spanning the gap. CDR3 length: 17 residues. CDR3 in DNA: TGTGCCAGCCACCCCGACGGGGGTGGCGGTAGCAATCAGCCCCAGCATTTT. Its translation is CASHPDGGGGSNQPQHF.

In this sample, this clonotype turned up many times. The V and J genes are TRBV28 and TRBJ1-5; no clear D gene. Trimming took 4 bases from V and 0 from J, leaving 7 bases between them. The CDR3 spans 14 residues. Germline-derived CDR1 and CDR2 are MDHEN and SYDVKM. The CDR3 region is CASSSSFSNQPQHF. DNA of the CDR3: TGTGCCAGCAGTTCCAGCTTTAGCAATCAGCCCCAGCATTTT.

V and J are TRBV7-2 and TRBJ2-7; no firm D call. The germline gives CDR1 SGHTA, CDR2 FQGNSA. Trimming removed 2 bases from V and 3 bases from J, with 8 bases in between. This CDR3 comprises 13 residues. The CDR3 here is CASSLSANYEQYF. In DNA form, the CDR3 reads TGTGCCAGCAGCTTATCAGCGAACTACGAGCAGTACTTC.

Ten or more counts support this clonotype. The chain links TRBV9 to TRBJ2-3; 10 bases fit TRBD1. The CDR3 runs 15 residues. V dropped 5 bases and J dropped 1; count of bases not matched to a gene: 4. CDR1 SGDLS and CDR2 YYNGEE come from the germline V gene. CDR3 bases: TGTGCCAGCAGTGGACAGGGGGTAGGCACAGATACGCAGTATTTT. Encoded protein: CASSGQGVGTDTQYF. Supplemented by reference TRBV9 and TRBJ2-3, the full variable domain reads DSGVTQTPKHLITATGQRVTLRCSPRSGDLSVYWYQQSLDQGLQFLIQYYNGEERAKGNILERFSAQQFPDLHSELNLSSLELGDSALYFCASSGQGVGTDTQYFGPGTRLTVL.

This clonotype was seen just once. A read error is possible here, since a much larger clone lies one base away. The chain combines TRBV20-1 with TRBJ2-7; D is undetermined. The V and J ends lost 6 bases and 0 bases respectively, with 9 bases between them. This CDR3 comprises 12 residues. Germline CDR1 is DFQATT and CDR2 is SNEGSKA (reference sequence). In DNA form, the CDR3 reads TGCAGTGCGCCAGCCAGCTCCTACGAGCAGTACTTC. This translates into CSAPASSYEQYF.

This clonotype was detected only once. CDR3 region: CAWIMGQGANEQFF. For the CDR3, the DNA is TGTGCCTGGATCATGGGGCAGGGGGCGAATGAGCAGTTCTTC. V and J are TRBV30 and TRBJ2-1, with 8 bases that match TRBD1. With V trimmed by 4 bases and J by 7 bases, 9 bases remained unmatched. Germline CDR1 is GTSNPN and CDR2 is SVGIG (reference sequence). There are 14 residues in the CDR3.

This clonotype was observed at least ten times. The chain employs TRBV28 and TRBJ2-6, with D possibly called TRBD1 or TRBD2 (5 bases each). The CDR3 extends over 16 amino acids. Germline CDR1 reads MDHEN; CDR2 reads SYDVKM. Between the trimmed V and J ends, which lost 3 bases and 4 bases, there was a span of 13 bases. CDR3: CASSFPGALGANVLTF. The CDR3 nucleotides are TGTGCCAGCAGTTTCCCCGGGGCGTTAGGGGCCAACGTCCTGACTTTC. Variable domain in full (rest from reference TRBV28 and TRBJ2-6): DVKVTQSSRYLVKRTGEKVFLECVQDMDHENMFWYRQDPGLGLRLIYFSYDVKMKEKGDIPEGYSVSREKKERFSLILESASTNQTSMYLCASSFPGALGANVLTFGAGSRLTVL.

This chain connects TRBV27 to TRBJ2-1; unclear D gene. The CDR3 extends over 13 amino acids. The V end lost 3 bases, the J end lost 5 bases, and 8 bases lay between the germline ends. Germline V gene lookup returns CDR1 MNHEY and CDR2 SMNVEV (reference sequence). The CDR3 protein is CASSLDLDNEQFF. CDR3 in DNA: TGTGCCAGCAGTTTGGACCTTGACAATGAGCAGTTCTTC.

Concerning this clonotype: A much larger clone lies one base from this, so it may be a read error. The chain employs TRBV7-9 and TRBJ2-5; no definite D call. The CDR3 covers 15 residues. CDR1 is SEHNR, CDR2 FQNEAQ, per germline (reference sequence). V lost 2 bases and J lost 4, with 14 bases in between. DNA for the CDR3: TGTGCCAGCAGCTTACCTCACGGGCAAACAGAGACCCAGTACTTC. This codes for CASSLPHGQTETQYF. Filled out from reference TRBV7-9 and TRBJ2-5, the complete variable domain reads DTGVSQNPRHKITKRGQNVTFRCDPISEHNRLYWYRQTLGQGPEFLTYFQNEAQLEKSRLLSDRFSAERPKGSFSTLEIQRTEQGDSAMYLCASSLPHGQTETQYFGPGTRLLVL.

This clonotype has a handful of counts. V is TRBV12-3 or TRBV12-4 and J is TRBJ2-5; D is possibly TRBD1 (5 bases). The CDR3 is 15 amino acids. V was pared by 6 bases and J by 5 bases, with 19 bases between. The CDR3 DNA follows: TGTGCCAGCAGCCCAACCCGGACAAAAGGGGAGACCCAGTACTTC. Translated: CASSPTRTKGETQYF.

Details on this clonotype: Its ends do not fully match the called genes, so a read error is possible. The rearrangement uses TRBV7-2 and TRBJ1-1; TRBD1 is a possible D gene (5 bases). The CDR3 contains 17 residues. The germline gives CDR1 SGHTA, CDR2 FQGNSA. CDR3 loop: CARSLEVGHAMTTEAFF. The CDR3 DNA follows: TGTGCCCGCAGCTTAGAGGTGGGGCACGCGATGACCACTGAAGCTTTCTTT.

This clonotype has more than one count but fewer than ten. J is TRBJ2-7 and V is TRBV4-1; maybe TRBD2 (6 bases). The germline gives CDR1 MGHRA, CDR2 YSYEKL. CDR3 size: 14 residues. V gave up 3 bases and J gave up 2 bases, with 11 bases separating them. CDR3 sequence: CASSQVRGTYEQYF. For the CDR3, the DNA is TGCGCCAGCAGCCAGGTCCGGGGGACCTACGAGCAGTACTTC.

In its sample, this clonotype was seen many times. The V gene is TRBV9, the J gene TRBJ2-7, with D perhaps matching TRBD1 or TRBD2 (5 bases each). The V end was cut by 0 bases, the J end by 6 bases, with 10 bases between. This CDR3 contains 13 residues. Per germline, CDR1 SGDLS and CDR2 YYNGEE. For the CDR3, the DNA is TGTGCCAGCAGCGTAGATTGGGGGAGCGAGCAGTACTTC. This translates into CASSVDWGSEQYF.

This clonotype was picked up one time. This may stem from a read error, because a much larger clone lies one nucleotide away. The CDR3 is CASEQGSETQYF. The CDR3 DNA is TGTGCCAGCGAGCAGGGGTCAGAGACCCAGTACTTC. This chain uses TRBV7-6 with TRBJ2-5, with a possible D match to TRBD1 (6 bases). This CDR3 contains 12 residues. The germline V and J ends were trimmed by 8 bases and 4 bases, with 11 bases remaining between them. The germline CDR1 and CDR2 sequences are SGHVS and FNYEAQ.

This chain connects TRBV4-3 to TRBJ1-5; D gene unclear. Germline loops: CDR1 LGHNA, CDR2 YSLEER. Deletions cut 0 bases from V and 0 bases from J, with 21 bases between. The CDR3 totals 20 residues. The DNA for the CDR3 is TGCGCCAGCAGCCAAGATCTACACGGTGAACAGAACTATAGCAATCAGCCCCAGCATTTT. It yields the protein CASSQDLHGEQNYSNQPQHF.